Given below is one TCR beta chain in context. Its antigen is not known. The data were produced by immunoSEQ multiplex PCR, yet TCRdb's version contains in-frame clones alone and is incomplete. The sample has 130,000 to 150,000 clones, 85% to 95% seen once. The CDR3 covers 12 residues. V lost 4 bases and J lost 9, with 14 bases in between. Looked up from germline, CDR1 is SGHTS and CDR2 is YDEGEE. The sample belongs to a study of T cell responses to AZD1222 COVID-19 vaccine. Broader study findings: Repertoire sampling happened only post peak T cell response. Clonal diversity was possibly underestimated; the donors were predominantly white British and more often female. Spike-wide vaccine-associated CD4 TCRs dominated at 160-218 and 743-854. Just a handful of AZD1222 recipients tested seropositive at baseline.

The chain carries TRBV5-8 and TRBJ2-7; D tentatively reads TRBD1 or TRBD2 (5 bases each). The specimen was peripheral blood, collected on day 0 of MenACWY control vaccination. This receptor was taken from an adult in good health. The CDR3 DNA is TGTGCCAGCAGCCCCGGGGCGGCCAGGCAGTACTTC. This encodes CASSPGAARQYF.